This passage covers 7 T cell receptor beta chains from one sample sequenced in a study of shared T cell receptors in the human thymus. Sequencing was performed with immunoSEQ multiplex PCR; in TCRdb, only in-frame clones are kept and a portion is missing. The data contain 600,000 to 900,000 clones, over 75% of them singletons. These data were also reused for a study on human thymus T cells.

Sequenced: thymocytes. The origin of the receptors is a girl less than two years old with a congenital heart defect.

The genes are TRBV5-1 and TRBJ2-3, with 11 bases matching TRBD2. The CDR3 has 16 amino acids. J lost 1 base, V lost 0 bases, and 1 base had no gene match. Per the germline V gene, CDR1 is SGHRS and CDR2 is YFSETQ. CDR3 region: CASSLETSGGTDTQYF. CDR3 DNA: TGCGCCAGCAGCTTGGAGACTAGCGGGGGCACAGATACGCAGTATTTT.

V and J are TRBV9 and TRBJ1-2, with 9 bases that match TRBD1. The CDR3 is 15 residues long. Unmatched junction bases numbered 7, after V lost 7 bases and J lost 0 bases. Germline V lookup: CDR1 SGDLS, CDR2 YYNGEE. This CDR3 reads CASAARDRANYGYTF. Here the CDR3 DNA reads TGTGCCAGCGCCGCCCGGGACAGGGCTAACTATGGCTACACCTTC.

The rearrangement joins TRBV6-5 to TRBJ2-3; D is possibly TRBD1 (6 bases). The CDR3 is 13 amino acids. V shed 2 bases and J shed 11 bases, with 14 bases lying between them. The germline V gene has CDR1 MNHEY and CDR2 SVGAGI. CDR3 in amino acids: CASSYGGRVEQYF. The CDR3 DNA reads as TGTGCCAGCAGTTACGGGGGCAGGGTAGAGCAGTATTTT.

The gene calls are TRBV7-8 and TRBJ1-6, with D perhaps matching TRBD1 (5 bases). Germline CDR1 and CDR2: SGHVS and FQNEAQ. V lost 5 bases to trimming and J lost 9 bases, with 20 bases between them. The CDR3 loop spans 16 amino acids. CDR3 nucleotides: TGTGCCAGCAGCCCAAAACGGGACGGGGAGGGTTCACCCCTCCACTTT. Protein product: CASSPKRDGEGSPLHF.

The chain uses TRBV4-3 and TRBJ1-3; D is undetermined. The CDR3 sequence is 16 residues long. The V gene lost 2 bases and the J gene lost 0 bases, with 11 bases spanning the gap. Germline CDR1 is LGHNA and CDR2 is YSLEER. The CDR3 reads CASSQLQAHSGNTIYF. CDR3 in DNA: TGCGCCAGCAGCCAACTCCAGGCTCACTCTGGAAACACCATATATTTT.

DNA of the CDR3: TGCGCCAGCAGCCAGAAAGCGGGGGACAGGGGCTGGTTCGGTGAAAAACTGTTTTTT. Translation gives CASSQKAGDRGWFGEKLFF. The V and J genes are TRBV4-1 and TRBJ1-4, with TRBD1 matching 10 bases. Germline V gene data show CDR1 as MGHRA and CDR2 as YSYEKL. CDR3 length: 19 residues. V was clipped by 3 bases and J by 7 bases; unmatched bases: 17.

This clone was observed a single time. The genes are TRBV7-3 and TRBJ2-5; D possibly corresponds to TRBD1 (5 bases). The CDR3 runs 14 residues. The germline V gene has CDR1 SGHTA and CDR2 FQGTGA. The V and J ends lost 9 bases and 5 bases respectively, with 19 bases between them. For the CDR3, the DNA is TGTGCCAGTCGGGCAGGGATCCCCGGGGAGACCCAGTACTTC. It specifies CASRAGIPGETQYF.